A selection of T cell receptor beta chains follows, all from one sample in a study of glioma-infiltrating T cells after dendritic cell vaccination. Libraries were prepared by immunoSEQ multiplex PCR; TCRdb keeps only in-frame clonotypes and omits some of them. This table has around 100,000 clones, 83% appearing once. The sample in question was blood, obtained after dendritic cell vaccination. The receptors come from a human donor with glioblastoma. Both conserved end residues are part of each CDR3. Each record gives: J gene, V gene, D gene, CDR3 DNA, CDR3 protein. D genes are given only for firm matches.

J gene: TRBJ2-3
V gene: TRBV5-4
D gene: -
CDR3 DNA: TGTGCCAGCAGCTTGATCGGGTTCACAGATACGCAGTATTTT
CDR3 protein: CASSLIGFTDTQYF

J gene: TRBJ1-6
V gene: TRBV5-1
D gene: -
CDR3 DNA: TGCGCCAGCAGCTTTCAAGGGGAAGGGGGTTCACCCCTCCACTTT
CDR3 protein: CASSFQGEGGSPLHF

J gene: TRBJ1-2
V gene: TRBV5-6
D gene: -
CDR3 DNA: TGTGCCAGCAGCTTAGACAGCTATGGACGTTACTCCTATGGCTACACCTTC
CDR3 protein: CASSLDSYGRYSYGYTF

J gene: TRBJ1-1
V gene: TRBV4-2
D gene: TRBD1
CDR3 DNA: TGTGCCAGCAGCCAAGATGTCGGGGACAGGGAAGCTTTCTTT
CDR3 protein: CASSQDVGDREAFF

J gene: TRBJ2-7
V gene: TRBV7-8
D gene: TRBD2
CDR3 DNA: TGTGCCAGCAGCCCCCTGGCGGGGGGCGCGAACGAGCAGTACTTC
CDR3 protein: CASSPLAGGANEQYF

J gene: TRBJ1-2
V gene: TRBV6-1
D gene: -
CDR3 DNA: TGTGCCAGCAGTGAAGCCACAGTGAACTATGGCTACACCTTC
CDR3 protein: CASSEATVNYGYTF

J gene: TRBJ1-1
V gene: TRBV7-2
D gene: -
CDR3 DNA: TGTGCCAGCAGCCGGAGGGGTTATGGGAACACTGAAGCTTTCTTT
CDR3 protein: CASSRRGYGNTEAFF

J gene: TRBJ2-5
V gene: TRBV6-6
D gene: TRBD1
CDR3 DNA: TGTGCCAGCAGTTCGACAGGGGGCGATTGGGAGACCCAGTACTTC
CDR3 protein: CASSSTGGDWETQYF

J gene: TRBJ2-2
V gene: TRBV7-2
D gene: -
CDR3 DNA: TGTGCCAGCAGCTTACGGGGCGGGGCCTACACCGGGGAGCTGTTTTTT
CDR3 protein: CASSLRGGAYTGELFF

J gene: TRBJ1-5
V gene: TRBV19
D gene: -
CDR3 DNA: TGTGCCAGTAGTATCTTCGATGGAGATCAGCCCCAGCATTTT
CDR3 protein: CASSIFDGDQPQHF

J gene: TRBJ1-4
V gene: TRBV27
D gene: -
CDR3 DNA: TGTGCCAGCAGTTTAGTACAGGCGGCTAATGAAAAACTGTTTTTT
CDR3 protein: CASSLVQAANEKLFF

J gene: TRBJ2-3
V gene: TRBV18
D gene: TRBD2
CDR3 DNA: TGTGCCAGCTCACCACCTAGCGGGGCCACAGATACGCAGTATTTT
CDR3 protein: CASSPPSGATDTQYF

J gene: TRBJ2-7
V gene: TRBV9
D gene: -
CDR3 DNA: TGTGCCAGCAGCCCCGGGACATACTACGAGCAGTACTTC
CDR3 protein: CASSPGTYYEQYF

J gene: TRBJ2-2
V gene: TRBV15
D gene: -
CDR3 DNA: TGTGCCACCAGCAGAGGGTACAGGGCGGACACCGGGGAGCTGTTTTTT
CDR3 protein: CATSRGYRADTGELFF

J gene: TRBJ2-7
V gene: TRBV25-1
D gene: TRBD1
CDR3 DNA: TGTGCCAGCAGTGAAGGGGTCGTGTACGGGACAGGGACCTACGAGCAGTACTTC
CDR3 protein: CASSEGVVYGTGTYEQYF